These 24 T cell receptor beta chains were all obtained from the same sample, sequenced in a study of blood T cell repertoires in COVID-19. Sequenced by immunoSEQ multiplex PCR; TCRdb stores in-frame clones only, minus some. The repertoire holds approximately 290,000 clones, with 80% to 90% as singletons. Specimen: peripheral blood. The origin of the receptors is a man aged 30 to 39 with acute or convalescent COVID-19.

This clone appeared a few times. The genes are TRBV6-5 and TRBJ2-7, with D tentatively TRBD1 (6 bases). V was clipped by 6 bases and J by 5 bases, with 20 bases between them. The V gene's germline CDR1 is MNHEY and CDR2 SVGAGI. There are 15 residues in the CDR3. DNA of the CDR3: TGTGCCAGCAGGGGATCCTACAGGGAAGTGGACGAGCAGTACTTC. Its protein is CASRGSYREVDEQYF.

V gene TRBV7-9 combines with J gene TRBJ2-3; TRBD2 matches 9 bases. CDR3 length: 15 residues. CDR1 and CDR2 (germline): SEHNR, FQNEAQ (reference sequence). The V and J ends lost 5 bases and 4 bases, in that order; junction bases with no gene match: 7. The CDR3 sequence is CASSHQGGRADTQYF. In DNA, the CDR3 is TGTGCCAGCAGCCATCAGGGCGGGAGGGCAGATACGCAGTATTTT.

V is TRBV24-1 and J is TRBJ2-7; TRBD1 matches 8 bases. Germline values: CDR1 KGHDR, CDR2 SFDVKD. After removal of 9 bases from V and 2 bases from J, the junction contained 8 bases not matched to a gene. The CDR3 spans 14 residues. In nucleotides, the CDR3 is TGTGCCACCTCAAGGACAGGGCGAACCTACGAGCAGTACTTC. This translates into CATSRTGRTYEQYF.

J is TRBJ1-1 and V is TRBV11-2; 10 bases line up with TRBD1. With V trimmed by 5 bases and J by 3 bases, 6 bases remained unmatched. The CDR3 length is 15 residues. CDR1 SGHAT and CDR2 FQNNGV come from the germline V gene. CDR3 region: CASSPRGTGDTEAFF. The CDR3 bases are TGTGCCAGCAGCCCGCGAGGGACAGGGGACACTGAAGCTTTCTTT.

This chain uses TRBV5-1 with TRBJ1-2; 8 bases agree with TRBD1. The CDR3 runs 15 residues. The germline gives CDR1 SGHRS, CDR2 YFSETQ. J lost 2 bases, V lost 0 bases, and 3 bases had no gene match. The CDR3 spells CASSLAQGANYGYTF. DNA for the CDR3: TGCGCCAGCAGCTTGGCTCAGGGGGCCAACTATGGCTACACCTTC. Filled out from reference TRBV5-1 and TRBJ1-2, the complete variable domain reads KAGVTQTPRYLIKTRGQQVTLSCSPISGHRSVSWYQQTPGQGLQFLFEYFSETQRNKGNFPGRFSGRQFSNSRSEMNVSTLELGDSALYLCASSLAQGANYGYTFGSGTRLTVV.

This clone showed up just once. The V gene is TRBV7-8, the J gene TRBJ1-1; no reliable D call. Germline V gene sequence: CDR1 SGHVS, CDR2 FQNEAQ. This CDR3 spans 12 amino acids. Trimming stripped 0 bases from V and 6 bases from J, with 5 bases between. Here the CDR3 DNA reads TGTGCCAGCAGCTTAGCTGCAGCTGAAGCTTTCTTT. This gives the protein CASSLAAAEAFF.

The DNA of the CDR3 is TGTGCCAGCAGTCAAACAGGGAGTGCGTACTCTGGAAACACCATATATTTT. Translating gives CASSQTGSAYSGNTIYF. The rearrangement joins TRBV2 to TRBJ1-3; perhaps TRBD1 as D (6 bases). V was clipped by 5 bases and J by 0 bases, with 17 bases between them. This CDR3 has 17 amino acids. Germline CDR1 is SNHLY and CDR2 is FYNNEI.

DNA of the CDR3: TGTGCCAGCAGTTTGTTATACACTGAAGCTTTCTTT. Translation: CASSLLYTEAFF. The rearrangement uses TRBV28 and TRBJ1-1; D is unresolved. The length of the CDR3 is 12 residues. Trimming stripped 3 bases from V and 3 bases from J, with 5 bases between. Germline V gene data show CDR1 as MDHEN and CDR2 as SYDVKM.

This clone was picked up one time. V gene TRBV5-6 combines with J gene TRBJ1-4; TRBD1 is a possible D gene (5 bases). Germline V gene sequence: CDR1 SGHDT, CDR2 YYEEEE. CDR3 length equals 14 residues. Trimming took off 2 bases at V and 5 bases at J, with 10 bases between the two ends. In nucleotides, the CDR3 is TGTGCCAGCAGCTTTGGGGCAGGGAATGAAAAACTGTTTTTT. Protein sequence: CASSFGAGNEKLFF.

This clone was counted a single time. The chain links TRBV6-5 to TRBJ1-1, with D tentatively TRBD1 (5 bases). V was pared by 2 bases and J by 4 bases, with 11 bases between. The length of the CDR3 is 14 residues. In germline, CDR1 is MNHEY, CDR2 SVGAGI. The chain's CDR3 is CASSYTGGGTEAFF. The DNA for the CDR3 is TGTGCCAGCAGTTACACGGGGGGGGGCACTGAAGCTTTCTTT.

This chain links TRBV10-3 with TRBJ1-5; D possibly corresponds to TRBD1 (5 bases). V lost 3 bases and J 5 bases, leaving 5 bases between the germline ends. Germline-derived CDR1 and CDR2 are ENHRY and SYGVKD. CDR3 size: 12 residues. CDR3 in DNA: TGTGCCATCAGTGACAGGGATCAGCCCCAGCATTTT. Residues: CAISDRDQPQHF.

This chain connects TRBV5-1 to TRBJ1-5, with D unresolved. V was clipped by 5 bases and J by 3 bases, with 9 bases between them. CDR1 SGHRS and CDR2 YFSETQ come from the germline V gene. The CDR3 sequence is 13 residues long. CDR3: CASRESDNQPQHF. The DNA for the CDR3 is TGCGCCAGCAGAGAGAGCGACAATCAGCCCCAGCATTTT.

The chain links TRBV7-8 to TRBJ2-3; TRBD2 matches 8 bases. The ends lost 4 bases at V and 7 bases at J; junction bases unmatched: 10. The CDR3 covers 15 residues. Germline assignment: CDR1 SGHVS and CDR2 FQNEAQ. The CDR3 protein is CASSSGGGRSNTQYF. The CDR3 DNA sequence: TGTGCCAGCAGCTCTGGAGGCGGGAGGTCAAATACGCAGTATTTT.

CDR3 DNA: TGTGCCAGCAGCTTATTACAGGCTAACTATGGCTACACCTTC. It specifies CASSLLQANYGYTF. The rearrangement uses TRBV7-2 and TRBJ1-2; tentative D call: TRBD1 (5 bases). Trimming pared 2 bases from V and 0 bases from J, leaving 7 bases between. Germline lookup yields CDR1 SGHTA and CDR2 FQGNSA. The CDR3 spans 14 residues.

This chain links TRBV28 with TRBJ2-7; D perhaps matches TRBD1 (6 bases). V was pared by 6 bases and J by 3 bases, with 18 bases between. In germline, CDR1 is MDHEN, CDR2 SYDVKM. CDR3 length: 15 residues. CDR3 sequence (DNA): TGTGCCAGCAGCCCACAGGGATTCCCTCTCTACGAGCAGTACTTC. It is translated as CASSPQGFPLYEQYF.

The rearrangement links TRBV2 to TRBJ1-2; TRBD1 is a possible D gene (5 bases). Germline V CDR1 and CDR2: SNHLY, FYNNEI. V was pared by 5 bases and J by 7 bases, with 17 bases between. This CDR3 is 14 amino acids long. CDR3: CASSRRGRGGGYTF. The CDR3 DNA reads as TGTGCCAGCAGTCGGCGGGGCCGGGGTGGTGGCTACACCTTC.

About this clone itself: The sample carries other DNA sequences with the same CDR3. The gene calls are TRBV5-1 and TRBJ2-5; TRBD2 matches at 9 bases. The junction had 2 bases not matched to a gene; V was cut back by 4 bases and J by 4 bases. Germline loops: CDR1 SGHRS, CDR2 YFSETQ. The CDR3 totals 13 residues. This CDR3 is CASSPRGGETQYF. The CDR3 bases are TGCGCCAGCAGCCCGCGGGGGGGAGAGACCCAGTACTTC.

This chain links TRBV3-1 (or the pseudogene TRBV3-2) with TRBJ2-5; D might be TRBD1 or TRBD2, each matching 10 bases. Germline CDR1 and CDR2: LGHDT and YNNKEL (reference sequence). V was clipped by 3 bases and J by 2 bases, with 31 bases between them. The CDR3 is 21 amino acids. CDR3: CASSQIRTGGPSGGLQETQYF. The CDR3 DNA reads TGTGCCAGCAGCCAGATTCGGACAGGGGGGCCTAGCGGGGGCCTTCAAGAGACCCAGTACTTC.

The chain employs TRBV7-9 and TRBJ1-1; D gene ambiguous. Germline CDR1 and CDR2: SEHNR and FQNEAQ (reference sequence). The CDR3 loop spans 11 amino acids. CDR3 sequence reads: CAEEGNTEAFF. The CDR3 region has the DNA TGTGCGGAAGAGGGTAACACTGAAGCTTTCTTT.

The chain recombines TRBV18 with TRBJ1-6; the match to TRBD1 covers 8 bases. Per the germline V gene, CDR1 is KGHSH and CDR2 is LQKENI. The V segment lost 6 bases and the J segment 9 bases; nucleotides outside the gene matches: 10. CDR3 length: 15 amino acids. In nucleotides, the CDR3 is TGTGCCAGCTCCTCTTCGACAGGGGAGGGTTCACCCCTCCACTTT. Translation gives CASSSSTGEGSPLHF.

The V gene is TRBV5-1, the J gene TRBJ1-2, with D maybe TRBD1 (6 bases). CDR3 length equals 14 residues. Trimming stripped 0 bases from V and 8 bases from J, with 14 bases between. Germline V CDR1 and CDR2: SGHRS, YFSETQ. The chain's CDR3 is CASSLEAGDQGYTF. Here the CDR3 DNA reads TGCGCCAGCAGCTTGGAGGCAGGGGATCAGGGCTACACCTTC.

The CDR3 sequence: CASRSRDWGINIQYF. The CDR3 DNA sequence: TGTGCCAGCAGGTCCCGGGACTGGGGGATAAACATTCAGTACTTC. The chain carries TRBV2 and TRBJ2-4; perhaps TRBD2 as D (6 bases). Per the germline V gene, CDR1 is SNHLY and CDR2 is FYNNEI. This CDR3 contains 15 residues. V shed 6 bases and J shed 6 bases, with 18 bases lying between them.

This chain links TRBV6-5 with TRBJ2-7; perhaps TRBD2 as D (6 bases). The V gene's germline CDR1 is MNHEY and CDR2 SVGAGI. The CDR3 length is 11 residues. V was cut by 7 bases and J by 7 bases, with 11 bases left in between. The CDR3: CASTRTNEQYF. The CDR3 DNA sequence: TGTGCCAGCACCCGGACTAATGAGCAGTACTTC.

The chain carries TRBV7-2 and TRBJ2-1; 12 positions match TRBD2. The CDR3 length is 17 residues. Trimming took 0 bases from V and 4 from J; bases not matched to a gene: 4. Germline CDR1 and CDR2: SGHTA and FQGNSA. This CDR3 is CASSLAGLAGGYNEQFF. The CDR3 DNA sequence: TGTGCCAGCAGCTTAGCAGGCCTAGCGGGGGGGTACAATGAGCAGTTCTTC.